The 10 T cell receptor beta chains in this list originate from one sample, sequenced in a study of PD-1 blockade in classical Hodgkin lymphoma. Each patient's relapse followed autologous stem cell transplantation, and brentuximab vedotin exposure varied. Measured with immunoSEQ multiplex PCR; TCRdb has only the in-frame clones, and not every one. The table lists 25,000 or so clones, 71% of them singletons, with about a sixth in the top ten. The input for sequencing was peripheral blood mononuclear cells (PBMCs), taken at baseline. The receptor source for this set is a human donor with classical Hodgkin lymphoma.

This clone was picked up a small number of times. The chain combines TRBV4-2 with TRBJ2-1; tentatively, D is TRBD2 (6 bases). The germline V and J ends were trimmed by 3 bases and 0 bases, with 15 bases remaining between them. Per germline, CDR1 LGHNA and CDR2 YNFKEQ. This CDR3 spans 17 amino acids. This CDR3 reads CASSQSGGTRSYNEQFF. As DNA, the CDR3 is TGTGCCAGCAGCCAGTCCGGCGGGACCCGCTCCTACAATGAGCAGTTCTTC.

CDR3 DNA: TGCAGCGTTGAAATCTCGAACACTGAAGCTTTCTTT. It yields the protein CSVEISNTEAFF. The genes are TRBV29-1 and TRBJ1-1, with D unclear. Germline V lookup: CDR1 SQVTM, CDR2 ANQGSEA. The CDR3 length is 12 residues. V was cut by 2 bases and J by 1 base, with 5 bases left in between.

The V and J genes are TRBV7-2 and TRBJ1-2; D is ambiguous. Deletions cut 0 bases from V and 8 bases from J, with 16 bases between. Germline values: CDR1 SGHTA, CDR2 FQGNSA. CDR3 size: 15 residues. CDR3: CASSLAGERPDGYTF. The CDR3 coding sequence is TGTGCCAGCAGCTTAGCCGGGGAACGTCCGGACGGCTACACCTTC.

This chain joins TRBV6-6 and TRBJ2-7; D remains unclear. The CDR3 totals 11 residues. Trimming took off 6 bases at V and 6 bases at J, with 9 bases between the two ends. In germline, CDR1 is MNHNY, CDR2 SVGAGI (reference sequence). The CDR3 spells CASRTNGEQYF. In nucleotides, the CDR3 is TGTGCCAGCAGGACGAATGGCGAGCAGTACTTC.

CDR3 coding DNA: TGCGCCAGCAGCTTGGAAGGACAGGGGGTCGTTGGCTATGGCTACACCTTC. Amino acids: CASSLEGQGVVGYGYTF. This sequence joins TRBV5-1 and TRBJ1-2; 10 bases fit TRBD1. Trimming cost V 0 bases and J 4 bases; bases outside gene matches: 9. CDR1 is SGHRS, CDR2 YFSETQ, per germline. This CDR3 region has 17 residues.

The chain combines TRBV27 with TRBJ2-3, with 8 nucleotides matching TRBD2. The V segment lost 8 bases and the J segment 3 bases; nucleotides outside the gene matches: 10. The CDR3 sequence is 15 residues long. In germline, CDR1 is MNHEY, CDR2 SMNVEV (reference sequence). CDR3 DNA: TGTGCCAGCCGCTCGGGGGGGAAGGGGACAGATACGCAGTATTTT. This codes for CASRSGGKGTDTQYF.

By sample share, this clone is medium-sized. This rearrangement joins TRBV19 to TRBJ1-5; D not resolved. CDR1 LNHDA and CDR2 SQIVND come from the germline V gene (reference sequence). The V and J ends lost 3 bases and 7 bases respectively, with 7 bases between them. The CDR3 covers 12 residues. The CDR3 nucleotides are TGTGCCAGTAGTATGCTTCAACAGCCCCAGCATTTT. Translation: CASSMLQQPQHF.

The V gene is TRBV7-9, the J gene TRBJ2-5; weak D call: TRBD2 (7 bases). The J call is uncertain, as TRBJ2-7 better fits the DNA end. The CDR3 length is 11 residues. Germline V gene lookup returns CDR1 SEHNR and CDR2 FQNEAQ (reference sequence). The CDR3 loop reads CASGGGLEQYF. The CDR3 coding sequence is TGTGCCAGCGGGGGGGGCCTCGAGCAGTACTTC.

J is TRBJ1-3 and V is TRBV28; no firm D call. CDR1 is MDHEN, CDR2 SYDVKM, per germline. The V end was cut by 6 bases, the J end by 0 bases, with 9 bases between. This CDR3 has 14 residues. In DNA form, the CDR3 reads TGTGCCAGCAGCCCGCAGTACTCTGGAAACACCATATATTTT. Translating it yields CASSPQYSGNTIYF.

CDR3 sequence (DNA): TGTGCCAGCAGTTTGGTGTTTAATTCACCCCTCCACTTT. Translating it yields CASSLVFNSPLHF. V usage is TRBV27 and J usage is TRBJ1-6; D ambiguous. V dropped 3 bases and J dropped 6 bases, with 6 bases sitting between them. CDR3 length equals 13 residues. In germline, CDR1 is MNHEY, CDR2 SMNVEV (reference sequence).